This TCR beta chain was captured by sequencing in a study of blood T cell repertoires in COVID-19. The wider study: The origin of the acute and convalescent COVID-19 samples was the United States, Italy and Spain. T cells, B-cell-depleted T cells, or PBMCs provided the cDNA or gDNA that served as material.

The CDR3 covers 13 residues. Trimming took off 4 bases at V and 3 bases at J, with 6 bases between the two ends. Germline V CDR1 and CDR2: MNHEY, SMNVEV (reference sequence). This clone was picked up one time. Original handling: Researchers report that nucleated cell counts were estimated from reference gene primer amplification. Only in-frame clones appear in the TCRdb table, and some are missing; sequencing was by immunoSEQ multiplex PCR. The V and J calls and clone size are taken from that table; D and trimming were inferred from the DNA. Of 250,000 or so clones listed, 75% to 90% are singletons. The source material was peripheral blood. This sequence joins TRBV27 and TRBJ2-2; a weak D match, TRBD1 (6 bases). The receptor was derived from a woman in her 40s who had recovered from COVID-19. DNA of the CDR3: TGTGCCAGCAGTTGGGGGCACACCGGGGAGCTGTTTTTT. It specifies CASSWGHTGELFF.